This TCR beta chain was obtained from a study of T cell changes during pregnancy in multiple sclerosis. CDR1 is MNHEY, CDR2 SVGAGI, per germline. V shed 0 bases and J shed 6 bases, with 9 bases lying between them. The CDR3 is 14 amino acids. Profiled with immunoSEQ multiplex PCR; TCRdb holds only in-frame clones, not every one. Of 75,000 to 100,000 clones detected, around 90% appear once; the ten largest clones hold roughly 2.1%. This clonotype was sampled from a female donor in good health, enrolled as a control in a pregnancy study. This chain joins TRBV6-5 and TRBJ2-1, with D maybe TRBD1 (6 bases). The material was peripheral blood, obtained after pregnancy. CDR3 nucleotides: TGTGCCAGCAGTTACTCCCTAGGGGGCAATGAGCAGTTCTTC. Protein sequence: CASSYSLGGNEQFF.